This entry lists 13 T cell receptor beta chains sequenced from one sample in a study of T cell responses to AZD1222 COVID-19 vaccine. Using immunoSEQ multiplex PCR, the repertoire was profiled, and TCRdb retains in-frame clones only, with some absent. The sample carries 130,000 or so clones, 80% to 95% recorded once. This specimen consisted of peripheral blood, obtained on day 0 of MenACWY control vaccination. These TCRs come from an adult in good health.

The V gene is TRBV9, the J gene TRBJ2-1, with 8 nucleotides matching TRBD2. CDR1 and CDR2 from the germline V gene are SGDLS and YYNGEE. J gave up 8 bases and V 4 bases, and 14 bases lay outside the gene matches. This CDR3 is 16 amino acids long. DNA of the CDR3: TGTGCCAGCAGCCCCCACGGACTGGCGGGAGGTTATGAGCAGTTCTTC. Residues: CASSPHGLAGGYEQFF.

V is TRBV25-1 and J is TRBJ1-2; D is uncertain. V dropped 5 bases and J dropped 2 bases, with 3 bases sitting between them. Germline assignment: CDR1 MGHDK and CDR2 SYGVNS. This CDR3 spans 11 amino acids. Here the CDR3 reads CASSLNYGYTF. In nucleotides, the CDR3 is TGTGCCAGCAGTTTAAACTATGGCTACACCTTC.

The chain combines TRBV9 with TRBJ2-7, with 7 bases lining up with TRBD2. From germline, CDR1 is SGDLS and CDR2 YYNGEE. The J segment lost 6 bases and the V segment lost 3 bases, leaving 12 bases of the junction unmatched. There are 15 residues in the CDR3. In DNA form, the CDR3 reads TGTGCCAGCAGCGCCGATTGGGGGGGATCTACCGAGCAGTACTTC. This codes for CASSADWGGSTEQYF. The full variable domain, completed using reference TRBV9 and TRBJ2-7, is DSGVTQTPKHLITATGQRVTLRCSPRSGDLSVYWYQQSLDQGLQFLIQYYNGEERAKGNILERFSAQQFPDLHSELNLSSLELGDSALYFCASSADWGGSTEQYFGPGTRLTVT.

The V gene is TRBV3-1 (or the pseudogene TRBV3-2), the J gene TRBJ2-5; the match to TRBD1 covers 9 bases. This CDR3 has 16 residues. CDR1 is LGHDT and CDR2 is YNNKEL in the germline V gene (reference sequence). The V segment lost 4 bases and the J segment 4 bases; nucleotides outside the gene matches: 10. The CDR3 loop is CASSLCRDRVSETQYF. The CDR3 DNA follows: TGTGCCAGCAGCCTCTGCCGGGACAGGGTCTCAGAGACCCAGTACTTC.

This chain joins TRBV24-1 and TRBJ2-5; 11 nucleotides match TRBD2. This CDR3 has 17 amino acids. CDR1 is KGHDR, CDR2 SFDVKD, per germline. V shed 4 bases and J 2 bases; nucleotides not matched to a gene: 8. For the CDR3, the DNA is TGTGCCACCAGTGAAGGTCGACTAGCGGGATATCAAGAGACCCAGTACTTC. Translated: CATSEGRLAGYQETQYF.

This chain links TRBV5-4 with TRBJ2-7; 13 bases line up with TRBD2. J gave up 5 bases and V 3 bases, and 5 bases lay outside the gene matches. CDR1 is SGHNT, CDR2 YYREEE, per germline (reference sequence). This CDR3 contains 15 residues. DNA for the CDR3: TGTGCCAGCAGCTACGGACTAGCGGGAGAGGACGAGCAGTACTTC. As protein: CASSYGLAGEDEQYF.

The chain carries TRBV25-1 and TRBJ2-2; D remains ambiguous. V dropped 3 bases and J dropped 1 base, with 12 bases sitting between them. The length of the CDR3 is 16 residues. CDR1 is MGHDK and CDR2 is SYGVNS in the germline V gene. CDR3 loop: CASSDQGRQNTGELFF. In nucleotides, the CDR3 is TGTGCCAGCAGTGACCAAGGCCGGCAGAACACCGGGGAGCTGTTTTTT. The full variable domain, its missing parts supplied by reference TRBV25-1 and TRBJ2-2, is EADIYQTPRYLVIGTGKKITLECSQTMGHDKMYWYQQDPGMELHLIHYSYGVNSTEKGDLSSESTVSRIRTEHFPLTLESARPSHTSQYLCASSDQGRQNTGELFFGEGSRLTVL.

This sequence joins TRBV13 and TRBJ2-3, with D perhaps given as TRBD1 or TRBD2 (6 bases each). The CDR3 runs 16 residues. Deletions cut 5 bases from V and 9 bases from J, with 24 bases between. Germline V gene lookup returns CDR1 PRHDT and CDR2 FYEKMQ (reference sequence). This chain's CDR3 is CASSPAHEGGPVTQYF. In nucleotides, the CDR3 is TGTGCCAGCAGCCCGGCCCACGAGGGGGGTCCCGTCACGCAGTATTTT.

This chain uses TRBV12-3 or TRBV12-4 with TRBJ1-2; D is ambiguous. The V gene lost 3 bases and the J gene lost 4 bases, with 9 bases spanning the gap. CDR3 length: 13 amino acids. CDR3 bases: TGTGCCAGCAGTTTGCGGGTGTCCTATGGCTACACCTTC. Translation: CASSLRVSYGYTF.

The chain couples TRBV9 to TRBJ1-6; 7 bases are shared with TRBD1. V was pared by 3 bases and J by 8 bases, with 11 bases of the junction left unmatched. This CDR3 has 16 amino acids. From germline, CDR1 is SGDLS and CDR2 YYNGEE. CDR3 nucleotides: TGTGCCAGCAGCGCGTTACGGGACAGTCTTCATTCACCCCTCCACTTT. It specifies CASSALRDSLHSPLHF.

The chain couples TRBV27 to TRBJ2-1, with D perhaps TRBD1 (6 bases). The CDR3 is made up of 13 amino acids. Germline loops: CDR1 MNHEY, CDR2 SMNVEV (reference sequence). Trimming left V 3 bases short and J 8 bases short, with 11 bases between. This CDR3 reads CASSFSRGYEQFF. CDR3 DNA sequence: TGTGCCAGCAGTTTTTCCAGGGGTTATGAGCAGTTCTTC.

The gene calls are TRBV3-1 (or the pseudogene TRBV3-2) and TRBJ2-7; D call uncertain. CDR3 length equals 15 residues. Germline CDR1 LGHDT, CDR2 YNNKEL (reference sequence). V was shortened by 4 bases and J by 2 bases, with 15 bases between the two germline ends. The CDR3 loop reads CASSPASQKPYEQYF. As DNA, the CDR3 is TGTGCCAGCAGCCCAGCCTCACAGAAGCCCTACGAGCAGTACTTC.

This chain links TRBV10-3 with TRBJ1-1; 10 bases fit TRBD1. Germline CDR1 reads ENHRY; CDR2 reads SYGVKD. J was trimmed by 3 bases and V by 6 bases; bases with no gene match: 4. This CDR3 region has 14 residues. CDR3 in DNA: TGTGCCATCAGCCCCGGACAGGGGGACACTGAAGCTTTCTTT. Amino acids: CAISPGQGDTEAFF.